This TCR beta chain derives from a study of CD8 T cells in ankylosing spondylitis. Study results and limitations: Peripheral blood samples showed relatively rare disease-linked clones, and these clones were CD8+. There was a TCR beta motif, made of several highly homologous variants, that appeared characteristic of ankylosing spondylitis blood.

The germline gives CDR1 PRHDT, CDR2 FYEKMQ (reference sequence). This CDR3 has 13 amino acids. In the case of this clonotype: Its cognate antigen is unknown. A much larger clone differs from this one at a single base, so this may be a read error.

Molecular-barcoded quantitative 5'-RACE produced these TCR beta libraries. In TCRdb, the 5' RACE reads were re-called with MiXCR into one record per CDR3 protein. The data show approximately 240,000 distinct CDR3 sequences, 10% seen once. The specimen was blood, either unsorted or a sorted T cell fraction (not recorded which). The chain uses TRBV13 and TRBJ2-2; no clear D gene. The TCR comes from a male donor with ankylosing spondylitis or in good health (not recorded which). CDR3 nucleotides: TGTGCCTGCAGCTTTTCAGACACCGGGGAGCTGTTTTTT. The encoded protein is CACSFSDTGELFF. The entire variable domain, with the rest obtained from reference TRBV13 and TRBJ2-2, is as follows: AAGVIQSPRHLIKEKRETATLKCYPIPRHDTVYWYQQGPGQDPQFLISFYEKMQSDKGSIPDRFSAQQFSDYHSELNMSSLELGDSALYFCACSFSDTGELFFGEGSRLTVL.